The next 23 T cell receptor beta chains were all read from a single sample in a study of blood T cells in healthy people across ages. PCR was performed a second time for about 7 to 12 cycles using a sample-barcoded 5' primer and a J-beta primer mix. TCRdb analysed the 5' RACE reads with MiXCR anew, one entry per CDR3 protein. Of over a million distinct CDR3 sequences in the sample, 42% were seen once. The sequencing sample was made of blood. The receptors stem from a woman younger than 35 in good health.

This clonotype was detected once. This chain connects TRBV30 to TRBJ2-1, with 10 bases identical to TRBD1. This CDR3 has 14 residues. The germline CDR1 and CDR2 sequences are GTSNPN and SVGIG (reference sequence). V lost 1 base to trimming and J lost 6 bases; unmatched junction nucleotides: 3. In nucleotides, the CDR3 is TGTGCCTGGAGTGGACAGGGGGCTCCCAATGAGCAGTTCTTC. It translates to CAWSGQGAPNEQFF.

The chain combines TRBV6-1 with TRBJ2-3; 7 nucleotides line up with TRBD1. With 6 bases clipped from V and 4 bases from J, the junction kept 4 bases outside the gene matches. This CDR3 is built from 13 residues. Germline V lookup: CDR1 MNHNS, CDR2 SASEGT. CDR3 nucleotide sequence: TGTGCCAGCAGGCGGACAGGACCAGATACGCAGTATTTT. It codes for CASRRTGPDTQYF.

Regarding this clonotype: A much larger clone differs by one base, so this may be a read error. The chain carries TRBV7-2 and TRBJ2-1; 9 bases line up with TRBD2. Germline CDR1 SGHTA, CDR2 FQGNSA. The length of the CDR3 is 15 residues. CDR3 sequence reads: CASSLAAGGYNEQLF. The CDR3 DNA follows: TGTGCCAGCAGCTTAGCCGCGGGGGGGTACAATGAGCAGTTATTC.

This clonotype was seen ten or more times. The chain carries TRBV12-3 or TRBV12-4 and TRBJ2-1, with 7 bases fitting TRBD2. The CDR3 is 12 amino acids. Unmatched junction bases numbered 3, after V lost 5 bases and J lost 8 bases. This CDR3 reads CASSLGGHEQFF. The CDR3 DNA reads TGTGCCAGCAGTCTGGGAGGGCATGAGCAGTTCTTC.

This clonotype was counted a few times. The chain recombines TRBV20-1 with TRBJ2-5; 7 nucleotides match TRBD2. From germline, CDR1 is DFQATT and CDR2 SNEGSKA (reference sequence). The trim removed 0 bases at V and 1 base at J, leaving 5 bases unmatched. The CDR3 runs 15 residues. This CDR3 reads CSARDGGSVQETQYF. For the CDR3, the DNA is TGCAGTGCTAGAGATGGCGGGAGCGTCCAAGAGACCCAGTACTTC.

The rearrangement joins TRBV20-1 to TRBJ1-6; no reliable D call. The V end was cut by 7 bases, the J end by 7 bases, with 11 bases between. CDR1 is DFQATT and CDR2 is SNEGSKA in the germline V gene (reference sequence). The CDR3 sequence is 12 residues long. The CDR3 DNA is TGCAGTGTTCCGGGGTCGAATTCACCCCTCCACTTT. Translation: CSVPGSNSPLHF.

The CDR3 reads CSALLDPNNEQYF. The DNA for the CDR3 is TGCAGTGCCCTACTTGACCCGAACAATGAGCAGTACTTC. The V and J genes are TRBV20-1 and TRBJ2-7; no definite D call. Between the trimmed V and J ends, which lost 6 bases and 7 bases, there was a span of 19 bases. This CDR3 contains 13 residues. Per germline, CDR1 DFQATT and CDR2 SNEGSKA (reference sequence).

In this sample, this clonotype turned up a few times. This chain connects TRBV4-2 to TRBJ2-1; D is unresolved. The CDR3 is 18 amino acids. Between the trimmed V and J ends, which lost 0 bases and 0 bases, there was a span of 15 bases. Germline loops: CDR1 LGHNA, CDR2 YNFKEQ. The DNA of the CDR3 is TGTGCCAGCAGCCAAGATCCCCCTTTGCCGAGCTCCTACAATGAGCAGTTCTTC. It specifies CASSQDPPLPSSYNEQFF.

The chain is built from TRBV12-3 or TRBV12-4 and TRBJ2-6; TRBD1 agrees at 7 bases. This CDR3 has 16 amino acids. Unmatched junction bases numbered 9, after V lost 6 bases and J lost 4 bases. CDR3 in amino acids: CASRRQGRAGANVLTF. The DNA for the CDR3 is TGTGCCAGCAGACGACAGGGAAGGGCGGGGGCCAACGTCCTGACTTTC.

The V and J genes are TRBV5-1 and TRBJ1-3, with a tentative D call TRBD1 (5 bases). CDR1 is SGHRS, CDR2 YFSETQ, per germline. Trimming pared 4 bases from V and 2 bases from J, leaving 13 bases between. The CDR3 is made up of 15 amino acids. CDR3 protein: CASSLLGGPGNTIYF. The CDR3 DNA reads as TGCGCCAGCAGCCTCCTGGGGGGACCTGGAAACACCATATATTTT.

The CDR3 loop is CASSSEREQFF. In nucleotides, the CDR3 is TGTGCCAGCAGCTCTGAGCGTGAGCAGTTCTTC. The V gene is TRBV7-2, the J gene TRBJ2-1; D is undetermined. The V end lost 4 bases, the J end lost 9 bases, and 7 bases lay between the germline ends. Germline lookup yields CDR1 SGHTA and CDR2 FQGNSA. The CDR3 covers 11 residues.

This clonotype has a handful of counts. The chain uses TRBV29-1 and TRBJ1-2, with D possibly TRBD1 on 5 matching bases. Trimming stripped 6 bases from V and 0 bases from J, with 20 bases between. The CDR3 covers 16 residues. CDR1 and CDR2 (germline): SQVTM, ANQGSEA. Written as DNA, the CDR3 is TGCAGCGTCGTCACGACCCGGGACTTATCTAACTATGGCTACACCTTC. Translating gives CSVVTTRDLSNYGYTF.

The J gene is TRBJ2-7, the V gene TRBV21-1; the table calls TRBD1, which could not be checked here. TRBV21-1 is listed as a pseudogene. The CDR3 sequence is 15 residues long. The CDR3 region has the DNA TGTGCCAGCAGCAAAGTGGGCGGATGTGCCTACGAGCAGTACTTC. Residues: CASSKVGGCAYEQYF.

This sequence joins TRBV20-1 and TRBJ2-3; D may be TRBD1 or TRBD2 (6 bases each). Trimming took 5 bases from V and 4 from J, leaving 16 bases between them. Germline-derived CDR1 and CDR2 are DFQATT and SNEGSKA (reference sequence). CDR3 length equals 14 residues. This CDR3 reads CSAYDGGGPDTQYF. The CDR3 DNA reads as TGCAGTGCTTACGACGGAGGGGGACCAGATACGCAGTATTTT.

This clonotype was recorded a few times. The chain couples TRBV12-3 or TRBV12-4 to TRBJ1-2, with TRBD1 matching over 8 bases. Germline trimming cut 3 bases from V and 5 bases from J; bases unmatched to any gene: 5. The length of the CDR3 is 14 residues. The CDR3 DNA is TGTGCCAGCAGTTTCGCGGACAGGGAGTATGGCTACACCTTC. It specifies CASSFADREYGYTF.

This clonotype has only a few counts. The CDR3 DNA reads as TGTGCCAACGCCGGGTCATCCTACGAGCAGTACTTC. Protein product: CANAGSSYEQYF. This sequence joins TRBV10-3 and TRBJ2-7; D not resolved. The ends were cut back, 10 bases at V and 1 base at J, with 11 bases in the middle. Germline lookup yields CDR1 ENHRY and CDR2 SYGVKD. The CDR3 has 12 amino acids.

This clonotype was seen repeatedly, ten times or more. The V and J genes are TRBV6-6 and TRBJ1-1, with a possible D match to TRBD1 (5 bases). This CDR3 is built from 12 residues. Trimming removed 4 bases from V and 3 bases from J, with 6 bases in between. Germline-derived CDR1 and CDR2 are MNHNY and SVGAGI (reference sequence). CDR3 region: CASSSGYTEAFF. In nucleotides, the CDR3 is TGTGCCAGCAGTTCAGGGTACACTGAAGCTTTCTTT.

The chain uses TRBV7-2 and TRBJ2-1; D is perhaps TRBD1 (5 bases). This CDR3 comprises 14 residues. CDR1 and CDR2 from the germline V gene are SGHTA and FQGNSA. Trimming stripped 3 bases from V and 10 bases from J, with 16 bases between. CDR3 nucleotide sequence: TGTGCCAGCAGCTTTCCCCCCTCAGGGAAGGAGCAGTTCTTC. The encoded protein is CASSFPPSGKEQFF.

This clonotype was detected only a few times. This chain joins TRBV9 and TRBJ2-7; D unresolved. This CDR3 region has 16 residues. The V gene lost 6 bases and the J gene lost 0 bases, with 19 bases spanning the gap. Looked up from germline, CDR1 is SGDLS and CDR2 is YYNGEE. This chain's CDR3 is CASTLHPDPSSYEQYF. In DNA form, the CDR3 reads TGTGCCAGCACCTTACACCCGGACCCGAGCTCCTACGAGCAGTACTTC.

The J gene is TRBJ2-1, the V gene TRBV5-4; 15 bases are shared with TRBD2. V shed 3 bases, J shed 0 bases, and the junction held 16 bases outside the gene matches. Germline V CDR1 and CDR2: SGHNT, YYREEE (reference sequence). CDR3 size: 22 residues. The DNA of the CDR3 is TGTGCCAGCAGCTCCCAGACATTACGGGGACTAGCGGGAGGAGGCTCCTACAATGAGCAGTTCTTC. Translation gives CASSSQTLRGLAGGGSYNEQFF.

This clonotype was found many times. The rearrangement links TRBV12-3 or TRBV12-4 to TRBJ2-3, with 9 nucleotides matching TRBD2. Losses at the gene ends were 4 bases for V and 1 base for J; bases not matched to a gene: 0. The CDR3 runs to 14 residues. DNA for the CDR3: TGTGCCAGCAGTTCTAGCGGGGGCACAGATACGCAGTATTTT. Translation: CASSSSGGTDTQYF.

The chain links TRBV5-6 to TRBJ2-5; tentative D call: TRBD1 (5 bases). This CDR3 spans 14 amino acids. The germline CDR1 and CDR2 sequences are SGHDT and YYEEEE. Trimming cost V 4 bases and J 1 base, with 11 bases left between them. CDR3 amino acids: CASSLTDFQETQYF. The CDR3 DNA reads TGTGCCAGCAGCCTGACAGATTTCCAAGAGACCCAGTACTTC.

The chain is built from TRBV28 and TRBJ2-3; TRBD2 matches 10 bases. This CDR3 contains 14 residues. CDR1 is MDHEN and CDR2 is SYDVKM in the germline V gene. V lost 8 bases, J lost 10 bases, and 12 bases stayed unmatched. DNA of the CDR3: TGTGCCAGCGTCAGCGGGGGGGTTTTACGGTCGCAGTATTTT. Protein: CASVSGGVLRSQYF.